This T cell receptor beta chain emerged from a study of vaccination effects on CD4 cells after COVID-19. On the study more broadly: The participants, recipients of two vaccine doses, got either BNT162b2 or mRNA-1273.

Regarding this clone: The antigen is not known.

Germline values: CDR1 SGHRS, CDR2 YFSETQ. V lost 0 bases and J 7 bases, leaving 13 bases between the germline ends. This CDR3 has 15 amino acids. Investigators separated out CD4+ T cells once around nine days of culture had passed. Testing of the vaccine recipients showed negative nucleocapsid antibodies and no prior SARS-CoV-2 infection. IL-2 medium was substituted for half the medium on days 3 and 7. Overall study results and limits: Marked contraction was observed in infection-induced and vaccine-induced clones late after vaccination.

Assay used: immunoSEQ multiplex PCR; TCRdb lists only in-frame clones, some missing. Seen here are about 72,000 clones, roughly three quarters observed once, and the top ten hold 2% to 2.5%. Specimen: CD4+ T cells from PBMCs cultured without peptide, collected before COVID-19 vaccination. The chain joins TRBV5-1 to TRBJ2-2; tentatively, D is TRBD2 (5 bases). This clonotype was obtained from a human donor who received a COVID-19 vaccine. CDR3 in DNA: TGCGCCAGCAGCTTGGATCCGTCCGGGGACGGGGAGCTGTTTTTT. This gives the protein CASSLDPSGDGELFF.